Below are 12 T cell receptor beta chains sequenced from a single sample in a study of T cell changes during pregnancy in multiple sclerosis. The protocol was immunoSEQ multiplex PCR, while the TCRdb copy is restricted to in-frame clones and leaves out a portion. The repertoire holds about 46,000 clones, with over 90% as singletons. The material sequenced was peripheral blood, taken in the third trimester of pregnancy. The receptors were gathered from a female donor with multiple sclerosis, enrolled in a pregnancy study.

This rearrangement joins TRBV6-6 to TRBJ2-2; possibly TRBD1 for D (5 bases). V was cut by 2 bases and J by 7 bases, with 14 bases left in between. Germline V gives CDR1 MNHNY, CDR2 SVGAGI (reference sequence). CDR3 length: 15 amino acids. This CDR3 is CASSYTERRGGELFF. CDR3 nucleotide sequence: TGTGCCAGCAGTTACACAGAAAGAAGGGGCGGGGAGCTGTTTTTT.

The chain recombines TRBV19 with TRBJ1-5; a weak D match, TRBD1 (5 bases). The CDR3 totals 15 residues. The V gene lost 7 bases and the J gene lost 2 bases, with 15 bases spanning the gap. Per the germline V gene, CDR1 is LNHDA and CDR2 is SQIVND (reference sequence). The CDR3 spells CASTLGGYGNQPQHF. The DNA of the CDR3 is TGTGCCAGTACGTTGGGGGGGTATGGCAATCAGCCCCAGCATTTT.

The rearrangement uses TRBV12-5 and TRBJ2-7; D gene uncertain. The germline gives CDR1 LGHNT, CDR2 FRNRAP. This CDR3 spans 14 amino acids. V was cut by 0 bases and J by 3 bases, with 9 bases left in between. In DNA, the CDR3 is TGTGCTAGTGGTTTGGTCTCTTACAACTACGAGCAGTACTTC. Protein: CASGLVSYNYEQYF.

The chain joins TRBV5-1 to TRBJ2-1; D is possibly TRBD2 (6 bases). The CDR3 totals 17 residues. Trimming pared 0 bases from V and 0 bases from J, leaving 13 bases between. Germline V gene data show CDR1 as SGHRS and CDR2 as YFSETQ. CDR3 loop: CASSLGGVTSSYNEQFF. In DNA form, the CDR3 reads TGCGCCAGCAGCTTGGGGGGGGTTACGAGCTCCTACAATGAGCAGTTCTTC.

This chain joins TRBV4-1 and TRBJ2-7, with TRBD2 identical over 12 bases. The CDR3 has 17 amino acids. In germline, CDR1 is MGHRA, CDR2 YSYEKL. J lost 7 bases, V lost 0 bases, and 10 bases had no gene match. CDR3 nucleotide sequence: TGCGCCAGCAGCCAAGATGTTCTAGCGGGAGGGATGAGGGAGCAGTACTTC. It codes for CASSQDVLAGGMREQYF.

V usage is TRBV5-4 and J usage is TRBJ2-2; 14 bases line up with TRBD2. The ends lost 2 bases at V and 8 bases at J; junction bases unmatched: 8. Per germline, CDR1 SGHNT and CDR2 YYREEE (reference sequence). This CDR3 comprises 17 residues. In DNA, the CDR3 is TGTGCCAGCAGCTTCTGGACTAGCGGGAGGTTCGGGGGGGAGCTGTTTTTT. The encoded protein is CASSFWTSGRFGGELFF.

The genes are TRBV14 and TRBJ2-7, with D tentatively TRBD2 (6 bases). The germline V gene has CDR1 SGHDN and CDR2 FVKESK. The CDR3 is 13 amino acids. The germline V and J ends were trimmed by 4 bases and 6 bases, with 13 bases remaining between them. CDR3 nucleotides: TGTGCCAGCAGCCCAACCACTAGCTCCGAGCAGTACTTC. Amino acids: CASSPTTSSEQYF.

The sample holds one count of this clone. This chain links TRBV19 with TRBJ2-5, with 9 nucleotides matching TRBD2. Germline-derived CDR1 and CDR2 are LNHDA and SQIVND (reference sequence). After removal of 5 bases from V and 5 bases from J, the junction contained 9 bases not matched to a gene. The CDR3 loop spans 15 amino acids. CDR3 DNA: TGTGCCAGTAGTCCCCTGGAGAGCGGGAGGGAGACCCAGTACTTC. It specifies CASSPLESGRETQYF.

The genes are TRBV5-6 and TRBJ1-5; D gene ambiguous. Per the germline V gene, CDR1 is SGHDT and CDR2 is YYEEEE. The CDR3 is 15 residues long. The V and J ends lost 2 bases and 4 bases respectively, with 13 bases between them. CDR3 in amino acids: CASSFNIRGNQPQHF. The DNA for the CDR3 is TGTGCCAGCAGCTTCAATATAAGAGGGAATCAGCCCCAGCATTTT.

The V and J genes are TRBV7-2 and TRBJ2-5, with D tentatively TRBD1 (6 bases). Per germline, CDR1 SGHTA and CDR2 FQGNSA. Trimming took off 2 bases at V and 5 bases at J, with 15 bases between the two ends. The CDR3 sequence is 15 residues long. The CDR3: CASSLWAGAGETQYF. CDR3 nucleotides: TGTGCCAGCAGCTTATGGGCAGGGGCGGGCGAGACCCAGTACTTC.

J is TRBJ2-5 and V is TRBV4-1; D remains ambiguous. Germline V gene sequence: CDR1 MGHRA, CDR2 YSYEKL. The CDR3 runs to 14 residues. V was trimmed by 1 base and J by 8 bases, leaving 14 bases between them. The CDR3 nucleotides are TGCGCCAGCAGCCAAGTCGAGACACTCGGAACCCAGTACTTC. Amino acids: CASSQVETLGTQYF.

This rearrangement joins TRBV4-2 to TRBJ2-3, with TRBD2 matching 12 bases. Germline values: CDR1 LGHNA, CDR2 YNFKEQ. The CDR3 contains 17 residues. V lost 2 bases to trimming and J lost 5 bases; unmatched junction nucleotides: 8. DNA for the CDR3: TGTGCCAGCAGCCAACTAGCGGGAGGGGTTGTTGGAGATACGCAGTATTTT. Amino acids: CASSQLAGGVVGDTQYF.